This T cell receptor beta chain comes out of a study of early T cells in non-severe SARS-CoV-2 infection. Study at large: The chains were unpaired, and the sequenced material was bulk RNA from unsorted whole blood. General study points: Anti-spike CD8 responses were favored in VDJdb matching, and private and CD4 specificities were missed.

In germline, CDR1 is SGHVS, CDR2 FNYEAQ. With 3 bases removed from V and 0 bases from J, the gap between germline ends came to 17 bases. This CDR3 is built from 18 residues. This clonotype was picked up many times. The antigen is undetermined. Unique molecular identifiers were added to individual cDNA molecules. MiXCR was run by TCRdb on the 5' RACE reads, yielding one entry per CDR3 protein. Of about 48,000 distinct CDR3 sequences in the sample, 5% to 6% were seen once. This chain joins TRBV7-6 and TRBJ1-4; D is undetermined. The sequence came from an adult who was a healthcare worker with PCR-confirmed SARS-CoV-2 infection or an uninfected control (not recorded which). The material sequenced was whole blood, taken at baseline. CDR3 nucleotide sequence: TGTGCCAGCAGCTTTTCAGCGGGAGATATCGCAACTAATGAAAAACTGTTTTTT. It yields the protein CASSFSAGDIATNEKLFF.